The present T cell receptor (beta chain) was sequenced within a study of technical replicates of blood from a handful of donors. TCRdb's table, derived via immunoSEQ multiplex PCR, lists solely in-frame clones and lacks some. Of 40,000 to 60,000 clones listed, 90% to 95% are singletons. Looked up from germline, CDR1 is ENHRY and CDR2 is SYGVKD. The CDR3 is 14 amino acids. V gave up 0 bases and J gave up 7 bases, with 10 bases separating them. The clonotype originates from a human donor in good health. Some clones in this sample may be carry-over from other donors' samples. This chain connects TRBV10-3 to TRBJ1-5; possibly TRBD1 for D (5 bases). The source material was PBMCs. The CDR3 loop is CAISESGQPQPQHF. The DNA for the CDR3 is TGTGCCATCAGTGAGTCGGGGCAGCCGCAGCCCCAGCATTTT.